This T cell receptor (beta chain) derives from a study of technical replicates of blood from several donors. The trim removed 6 bases at V and 5 bases at J, leaving 19 bases unmatched. The CDR3 spans 19 residues. Germline V gene sequence: CDR1 SGHDN, CDR2 FVKESK. This table comes from immunoSEQ multiplex PCR, and its TCRdb copy is limited to in-frame clones, with some not included. Counted here are tens of thousands of clones, about 93% occurring once; the ten biggest clones make up around 0.25%. The receptor's source is a human donor in good health. This chain links TRBV14 with TRBJ1-6, with TRBD1 matching 7 bases. Sample: T cells isolated from PBMCs. The CDR3 region is CASRLQGSRPNFNNSPLHF. CDR3 DNA: TGTGCCAGCAGGCTACAGGGGTCGCGTCCCAACTTTAATAATTCACCCCTCCACTTT.